The clone carrying this T cell receptor (beta chain) was recorded only once. Its target is unknown. Trimming pared 7 bases from V and 7 bases from J, leaving 16 bases between. Germline V CDR1 and CDR2: SGHTA, FQGNSA. CDR3 size: 14 residues. This record belongs to a study of PD-L1 blockade in urothelial cancer. Study outcomes and limitations: Durable benefit accompanied greater 3-week expansion of tumor-associated blood clones.

Generated by immunoSEQ multiplex PCR, the TCRdb table keeps only in-frame clones and is missing some. The profile shows approximately 50,000 clones, roughly 86% of them singletons. Time point of the sample: pretreatment peripheral blood. Locally advanced or metastatic urothelial carcinoma affected the patients. For each patient, 1 to 8 samples were obtained, pretreatment and on-treatment. Specimen: PBMCs, collected around atezolizumab (anti-PD-L1) treatment. The chain uses TRBV7-2 and TRBJ2-2, with TRBD2 as a possible D gene (5 bases). The TCR comes from a man aged 55 to 70 with urothelial cancer. CDR3 DNA sequence: TGTGCCAGCAACCGGGAACAGTCGCACGGGGAGCTGTTTTTT. As protein: CASNREQSHGELFF. The whole variable domain, remainder taken from reference TRBV7-2 and TRBJ2-2, is GAGVSQSPSNKVTEKGKDVELRCDPISGHTALYWYRQSLGQGLEFLIYFQGNSAPDKSGLPSDRFSAERTGGSVSTLTIQRTQQEDSAVYLCASNREQSHGELFFGEGSRLTVL.